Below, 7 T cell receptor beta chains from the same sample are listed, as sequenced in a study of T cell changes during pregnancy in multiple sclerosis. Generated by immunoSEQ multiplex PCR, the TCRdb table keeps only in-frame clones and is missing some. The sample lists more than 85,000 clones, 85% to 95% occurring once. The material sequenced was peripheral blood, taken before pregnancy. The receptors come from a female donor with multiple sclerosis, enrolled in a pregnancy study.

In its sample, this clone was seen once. The CDR3 nucleotides are TGTGCCAGCAGCGTAATGGACTTGGGGCCCCAGCATTTT. Translating gives CASSVMDLGPQHF. This chain connects TRBV9 to TRBJ1-5, with no clear D. Germline-derived CDR1 and CDR2 are SGDLS and YYNGEE. There are 13 residues in the CDR3. V lost 1 base and J 9 bases, leaving 11 bases between the germline ends.

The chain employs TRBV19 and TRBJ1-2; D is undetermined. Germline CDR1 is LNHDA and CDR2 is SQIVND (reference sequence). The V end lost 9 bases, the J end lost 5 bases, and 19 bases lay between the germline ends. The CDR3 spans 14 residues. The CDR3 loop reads CASHQGRVAYGYTF. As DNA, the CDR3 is TGTGCCAGCCACCAAGGGCGAGTAGCGTATGGCTACACCTTC.

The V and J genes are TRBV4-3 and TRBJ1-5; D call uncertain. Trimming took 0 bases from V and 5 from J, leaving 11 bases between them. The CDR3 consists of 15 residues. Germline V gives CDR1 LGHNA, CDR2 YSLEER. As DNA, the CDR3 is TGCGCCAGCAGCCAAGATTCAGGTGCCCATCAGCCCCAGCATTTT. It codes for CASSQDSGAHQPQHF.

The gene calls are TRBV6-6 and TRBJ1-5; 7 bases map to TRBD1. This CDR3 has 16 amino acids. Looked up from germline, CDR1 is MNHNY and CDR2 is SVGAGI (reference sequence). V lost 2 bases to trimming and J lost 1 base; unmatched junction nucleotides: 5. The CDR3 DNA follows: TGTGCCAGCAGTTACCCGACAGGGATCAGCAATCAGCCCCAGCATTTT. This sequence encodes CASSYPTGISNQPQHF.

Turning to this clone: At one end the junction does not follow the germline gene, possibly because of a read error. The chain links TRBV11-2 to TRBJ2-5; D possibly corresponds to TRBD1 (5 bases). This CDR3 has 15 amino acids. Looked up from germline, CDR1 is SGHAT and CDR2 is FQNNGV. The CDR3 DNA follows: TGTGCCAGCGGCTTTGGTTCAGGGTCGCAAGAGACCCAGTACTTC. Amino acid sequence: CASGFGSGSQETQYF.

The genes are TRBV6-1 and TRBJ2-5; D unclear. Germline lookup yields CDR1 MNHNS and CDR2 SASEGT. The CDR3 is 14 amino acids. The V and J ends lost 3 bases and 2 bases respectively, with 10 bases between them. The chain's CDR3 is CASSDAAGQETQYF. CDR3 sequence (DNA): TGTGCCAGCAGTGACGCGGCCGGTCAAGAGACCCAGTACTTC.

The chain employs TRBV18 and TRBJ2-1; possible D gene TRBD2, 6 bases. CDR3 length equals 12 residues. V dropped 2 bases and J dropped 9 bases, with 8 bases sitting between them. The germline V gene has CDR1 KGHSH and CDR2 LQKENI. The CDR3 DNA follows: TGTGCCAGCTCACCAATGCGGGGTGAGCAGTTCTTC. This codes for CASSPMRGEQFF.